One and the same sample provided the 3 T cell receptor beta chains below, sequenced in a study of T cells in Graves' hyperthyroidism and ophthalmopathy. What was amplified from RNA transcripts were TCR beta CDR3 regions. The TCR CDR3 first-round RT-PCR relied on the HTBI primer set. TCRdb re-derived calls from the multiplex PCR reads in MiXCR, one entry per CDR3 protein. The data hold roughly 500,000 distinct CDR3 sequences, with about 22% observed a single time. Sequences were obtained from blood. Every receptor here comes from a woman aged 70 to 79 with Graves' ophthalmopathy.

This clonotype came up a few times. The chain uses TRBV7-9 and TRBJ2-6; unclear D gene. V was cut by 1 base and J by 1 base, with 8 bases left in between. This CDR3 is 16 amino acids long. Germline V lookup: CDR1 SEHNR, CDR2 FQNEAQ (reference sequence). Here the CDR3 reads CASSLVIRSGANVLTF. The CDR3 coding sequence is TGTGCCAGCAGCTTAGTCATAAGGTCTGGGGCCAACGTCCTGACTTTC.

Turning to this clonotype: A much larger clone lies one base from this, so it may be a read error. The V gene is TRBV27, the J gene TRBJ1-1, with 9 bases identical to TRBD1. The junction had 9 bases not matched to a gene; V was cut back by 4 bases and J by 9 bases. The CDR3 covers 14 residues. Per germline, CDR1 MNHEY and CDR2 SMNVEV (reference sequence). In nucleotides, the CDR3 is TGTGCCAGCAGTTACGGGACAGGGTCCCGTAAAGCTTTCTTT. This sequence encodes CASSYGTGSRKAFF.

The CDR3 protein is CASSQVRDGSYEQYF. In DNA, the CDR3 is TGCGCCAGCAGCCAAGTCCGGGACGGGTCCTACGAGCAGTACTTC. The gene calls are TRBV4-3 and TRBJ2-7; D is perhaps TRBD1 or TRBD2 (5 bases each). The germline V and J ends were trimmed by 1 base and 1 base, with 11 bases remaining between them. The CDR3 covers 15 residues. Germline loops: CDR1 LGHNA, CDR2 YSLEER.